This T cell receptor (beta chain) was identified in a study of identifying expanded T cells in peripheral blood. Study-wide points: Clone count variance between approximately 2-week samples rose with total template count. Over two and four weeks, about 15 and 19 clones changed, versus 1.2 between replicates.

The protocol was immunoSEQ multiplex PCR, while the TCRdb copy is restricted to in-frame clones and leaves out a portion. Of under 95,000 clones listed, over 75% were seen once; the top ten hold around 2.8%. A note on this clone: Its antigen is unknown.

Germline V gene data show CDR1 as SGHTA and CDR2 as FQGNSA. This CDR3 is built from 15 residues. V dropped 2 bases and J dropped 0 bases, with 10 bases sitting between them. During the collection period, no donor immune events like infections were recorded. This sequence joins TRBV7-2 and TRBJ1-2; D perhaps matches TRBD1 (5 bases). This clonotype was sampled from a person aged 18 to 70 in good health. The specimen was blood. As DNA, the CDR3 is TGTGCCAGCAGCTTAACAGGAGCCACTAACTATGGCTACACCTTC. Protein: CASSLTGATNYGYTF.